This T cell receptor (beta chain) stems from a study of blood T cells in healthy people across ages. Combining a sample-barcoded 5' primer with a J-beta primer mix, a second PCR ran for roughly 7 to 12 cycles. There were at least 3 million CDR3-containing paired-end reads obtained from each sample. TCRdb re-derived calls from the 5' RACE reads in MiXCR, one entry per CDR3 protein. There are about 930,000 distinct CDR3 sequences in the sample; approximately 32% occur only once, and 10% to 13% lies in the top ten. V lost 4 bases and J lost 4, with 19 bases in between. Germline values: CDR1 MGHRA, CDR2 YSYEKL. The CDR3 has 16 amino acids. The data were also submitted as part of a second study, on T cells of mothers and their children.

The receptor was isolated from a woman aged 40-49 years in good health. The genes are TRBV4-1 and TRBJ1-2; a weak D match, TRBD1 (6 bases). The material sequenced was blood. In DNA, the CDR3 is TGCGCCAGCAGCCGGGGGCGGGCACAGCAAACCTATGGCTACACCTTC. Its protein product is CASSRGRAQQTYGYTF.